Sequencing of this TCR beta chain was carried out in a study of a mutant IDH1 vaccine in newly diagnosed glioma. As for the study in general: Beforehand, treatment had been radiotherapy, temozolomide, or both; the majority received both.

V was clipped by 3 bases and J by 8 bases, with 16 bases between them. The CDR3 runs 14 residues. In germline, CDR1 is SGHTA, CDR2 FQGNSA. Time point in this sample: baseline, week 1 (first vaccination visit). The treatment was: pre-vaccination baseline after standard-of-care therapy. Profiling relied on immunoSEQ multiplex PCR, and the TCRdb table lists in-frame clones only, not all of them. Of tens of thousands of clones in the sample, around four fifths were seen once. The receptor's source is a woman younger than 30 with glioma. Some clones in this sample may be carry-over from other donors' samples. The gene calls are TRBV7-2 and TRBJ1-2; no reliable D call. The sequences come from peripheral blood mononuclear cells (PBMCs), collected from a glioma patient treated with radiotherapy, temozolomide or both. The CDR3 sequence is CASSLGSSAGGYTF. DNA of the CDR3: TGTGCCAGCAGCTTGGGGTCTAGCGCGGGCGGCTACACCTTC.